This T cell receptor beta chain was identified during a study of OX40 agonist ivuxolimab in advanced cancers. Regarding the study as a whole: Expanded clones were, on average, more numerous among CD8+ T cells than CD4+.

Produced via immunoSEQ multiplex PCR; TCRdb's table is partial and in-frame only. In the table there are 55,000 to 65,000 clones, around 90% of which are singletons. The CDR3 is 15 residues long. Trimming shortened V by 1 base and J by 7 bases, and 11 bases separated the two germline ends. Germline V gene sequence: CDR1 SNHLY, CDR2 FYNNEI. With regard to this clone: Its antigen is as yet unknown.

Systemic immunosuppression or a history of autoimmune disease excluded patients. Blood sampling took place at baseline, cycle 4 day 1, and cycle 7 day 1. The sequence came from an adult with an advanced solid tumor such as melanoma, head and neck, liver or kidney cancer. Source: CD4+ or CD8+ T cells sorted from blood, taken in a trial of the OX40 agonist ivuxolimab. The chain carries TRBV2 and TRBJ1-6; D uncertain. This chain's CDR3 is CASSEGLGMNSPLHF. CDR3 in DNA: TGTGCCAGCAGTGAAGGGTTGGGTATGAATTCACCCCTCCACTTT.